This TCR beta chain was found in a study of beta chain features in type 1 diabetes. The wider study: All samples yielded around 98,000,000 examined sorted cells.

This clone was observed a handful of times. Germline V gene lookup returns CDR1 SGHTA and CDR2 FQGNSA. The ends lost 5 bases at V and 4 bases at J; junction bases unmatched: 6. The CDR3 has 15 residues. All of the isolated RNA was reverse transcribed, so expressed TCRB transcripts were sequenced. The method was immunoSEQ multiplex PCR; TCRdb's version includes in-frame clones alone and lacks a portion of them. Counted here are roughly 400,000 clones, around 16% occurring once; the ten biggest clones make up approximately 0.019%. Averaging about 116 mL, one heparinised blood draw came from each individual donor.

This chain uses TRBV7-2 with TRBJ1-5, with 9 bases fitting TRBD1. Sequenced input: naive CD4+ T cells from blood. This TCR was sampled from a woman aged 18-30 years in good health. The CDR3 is CASSAQGTGNQPQHF. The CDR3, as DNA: TGTGCCAGCAGCGCCCAGGGGACAGGGAATCAGCCCCAGCATTTT.